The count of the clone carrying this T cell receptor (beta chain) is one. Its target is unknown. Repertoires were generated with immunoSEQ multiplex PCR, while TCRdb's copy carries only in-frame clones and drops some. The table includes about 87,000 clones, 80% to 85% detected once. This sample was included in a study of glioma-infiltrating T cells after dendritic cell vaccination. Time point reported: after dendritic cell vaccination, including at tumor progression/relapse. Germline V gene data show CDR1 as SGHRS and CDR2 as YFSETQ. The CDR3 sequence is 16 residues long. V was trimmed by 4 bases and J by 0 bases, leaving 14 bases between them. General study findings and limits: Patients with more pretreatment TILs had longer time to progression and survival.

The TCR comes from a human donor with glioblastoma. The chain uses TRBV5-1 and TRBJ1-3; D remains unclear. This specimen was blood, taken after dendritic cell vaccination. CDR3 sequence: CASSTGDGRSGNTIYF. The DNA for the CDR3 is TGCGCCAGCAGCACCGGAGACGGCCGCTCTGGAAACACCATATATTTT. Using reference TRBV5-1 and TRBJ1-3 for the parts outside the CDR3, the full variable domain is KAGVTQTPRYLIKTRGQQVTLSCSPISGHRSVSWYQQTPGQGLQFLFEYFSETQRNKGNFPGRFSGRQFSNSRSEMNVSTLELGDSALYLCASSTGDGRSGNTIYFGEGSWLTVV.